This TCR beta chain was obtained from a study of T cells in localized non-small cell lung cancer. Study-wide results and limits: Among the top 100 tumor clones, a median approximately 55 appeared in adjacent lung. Tumor showed lower T cell clonality than uninvolved adjacent lung, where it was highest. Elevated blood T cell density was associated with longer overall survival. Sequencing was restricted to one tumor region; therefore, heterogeneity remains possible.

Clones were read by immunoSEQ multiplex PCR, and TCRdb kept only the in-frame ones, dropping some. The sample consists of tens of thousands of clones, about 88% of them appearing once. CDR3 length equals 14 residues. With 4 bases removed from V and 4 bases from J, the gap between germline ends came to 13 bases. CDR1 and CDR2 (germline): MNHEY, SMNVEV (reference sequence). Of note for this clone: Its specificity is not known.

This receptor was identified in a woman aged 18-49 years with stage III lung adenocarcinoma. The sequencing here drew on peripheral blood, taken before any cancer treatment. V and J are TRBV27 and TRBJ1-1; unclear D gene. CDR3 sequence: CASSSHGEATEAFF. For the CDR3, the DNA is TGTGCCAGCAGTTCCCATGGGGAGGCCACTGAAGCTTTCTTT.